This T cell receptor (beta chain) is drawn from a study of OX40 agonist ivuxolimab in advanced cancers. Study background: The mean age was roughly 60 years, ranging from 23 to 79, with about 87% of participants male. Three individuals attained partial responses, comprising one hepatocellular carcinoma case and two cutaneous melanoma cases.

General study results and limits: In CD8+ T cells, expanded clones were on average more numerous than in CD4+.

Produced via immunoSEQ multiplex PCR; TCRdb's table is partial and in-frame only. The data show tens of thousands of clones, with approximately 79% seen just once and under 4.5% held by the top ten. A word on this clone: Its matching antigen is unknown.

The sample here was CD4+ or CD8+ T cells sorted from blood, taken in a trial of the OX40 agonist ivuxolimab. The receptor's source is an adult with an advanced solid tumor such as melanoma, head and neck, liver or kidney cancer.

For the CDR3, the DNA is TGCACCAGCAGCCAAGAACGGCTCATTACGGACAATGAGCAGTTCTTC. Its protein is CTSSQERLITDNEQFF. The chain links TRBV1 to TRBJ2-1. TRBV1 counts as a pseudogene. The length of the CDR3 is 16 residues.